The rows below give T cell receptor beta chains drawn from one sample of a study of cytomegalovirus exposure and HLA in healthy donors. Sequencing was performed with immunoSEQ multiplex PCR; in TCRdb, only in-frame clones are kept and a portion is missing. The repertoire table contains just under 60,000 clones. Sequences were obtained from PBMCs. The receptor set was obtained from a male donor in good health and CMV-seronegative. CDR3s include the opening cysteine and the closing phenylalanine or tryptophan. The D gene is left open where the match is weak.

V	D	J	CDR3	DNA
TRBV4-3	TRBD1	TRBJ2-5	CASSQIPGTGGETQYF	TGCGCCAGCAGCCAAATCCCCGGGACAGGAGGAGAGACCCAGTACTTC
TRBV2	TRBD2	TRBJ2-1	CASRGGVVSSYNEQFF	TGTGCCAGCAGGGGGGGGGTAGTCAGCTCCTACAATGAGCAGTTCTTC
TRBV5-1	NA	TRBJ1-5	CASSIDPGASQPQHF	TGCGCCAGCAGCATCGACCCGGGTGCGTCCCAGCCCCAGCATTTT
TRBV7-8	TRBD2	TRBJ2-1	CASSLVASGAEQFF	TGTGCCAGCAGCTTAGTGGCTAGCGGTGCTGAGCAGTTCTTC
TRBV27	TRBD2	TRBJ2-3	CASSLAGFPDTQYF	TGTGCCAGCAGTCTAGCGGGGTTTCCAGATACGCAGTATTTT
TRBV28	TRBD1	TRBJ2-5	CASSRTGGFLRETQYF	TGTGCCAGCAGTCGGACAGGGGGATTCTTGAGAGAGACCCAGTACTTC
TRBV28	NA	TRBJ2-7	CASSLSGKGGSEQYF	TGTGCCAGCAGTTTATCCGGGAAAGGGGGATCCGAGCAGTACTTC
TRBV10-3	TRBD2	TRBJ2-7	CAISAVVAGYEQYF	TGTGCCATCAGTGCGGTGGTAGCGGGGTACGAGCAGTACTTC
TRBV6-6	TRBD1	TRBJ1-6	CASSHTTGGLSPLHF	TGTGCCAGCAGTCATACCACAGGGGGCCTCTCACCCCTCCACTTT
TRBV19	NA	TRBJ1-6	CASSRLDGRASPLHF	TGTGCCAGTAGTCGACTCGACGGCAGGGCTTCACCCCTACACTTT
TRBV2	NA	TRBJ2-2	CASRRRGNTGELFF	TGTGCCAGCAGGAGGAGGGGGAACACCGGGGAGCTGTTTTTT
TRBV28	NA	TRBJ1-5	CASSLERGNQPQHF	TGTGCCAGCAGTTTGGAAAGGGGTAATCAGCCCCAGCATTTT
TRBV19	NA	TRBJ2-7	CASSVSYRAAYEQYF	TGTGCCAGTAGCGTATCTTACAGGGCAGCCTACGAGCAGTACTTC
TRBV7-3	NA	TRBJ2-6	CASSLTGGGGRAGANVLTF	TGTGCCAGCAGCTTAACTGGAGGAGGGGGGAGGGCCGGGGCCAACGTCCTGACTTTC
TRBV5-4	TRBD2	TRBJ2-5	CASRWDYETQYF	TGTGCCAGCAGATGGGACTATGAGACCCAGTACTTC
TRBV4-1	NA	TRBJ2-2	CASSQRPVGEGTGELFF	TGCGCCAGCAGCCAACGTCCTGTAGGGGAAGGCACCGGGGAGCTGTTTTTT
TRBV25-1	NA	TRBJ2-1	CASSEVSSSYNEQFF	TGTGCCAGCAGTGAAGTCTCGAGCTCCTACAATGAGCAGTTCTTC
TRBV23-1	TRBD2	TRBJ2-7	CASSQGRSFFGTRFSGRAYEQYF	TGCGCCAGCAGTCAAGGCCGTTCTTTTTTTGGGACGCGGTTTAGCGGGAGGGCCTACGAGCAGTACTTC
TRBV19	NA	TRBJ2-7	CASNEGGGTEQYF	TGTGCCAGTAACGAGGGAGGAGGGACCGAGCAGTACTTC
TRBV30	TRBD2	TRBJ2-1	CAWSEGAGGPGDNEQFF	TGTGCCTGGAGTGAGGGAGCGGGAGGGCCGGGTGACAATGAGCAGTTCTTC